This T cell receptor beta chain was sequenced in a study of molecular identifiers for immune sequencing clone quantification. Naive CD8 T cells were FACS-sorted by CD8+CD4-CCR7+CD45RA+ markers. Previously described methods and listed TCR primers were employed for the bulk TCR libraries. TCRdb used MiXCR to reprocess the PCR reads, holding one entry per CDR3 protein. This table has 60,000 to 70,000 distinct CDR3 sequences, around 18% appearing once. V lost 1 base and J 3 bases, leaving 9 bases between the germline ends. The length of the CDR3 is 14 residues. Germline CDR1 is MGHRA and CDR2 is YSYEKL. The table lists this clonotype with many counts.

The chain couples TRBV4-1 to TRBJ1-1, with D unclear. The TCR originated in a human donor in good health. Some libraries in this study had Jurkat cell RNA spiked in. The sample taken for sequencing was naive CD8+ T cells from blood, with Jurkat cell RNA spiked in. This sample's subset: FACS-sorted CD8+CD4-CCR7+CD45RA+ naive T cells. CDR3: CASSQGALDTEAFF. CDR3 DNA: TGCGCCAGCAGCCAAGGAGCGCTGGACACTGAAGCTTTCTTT.